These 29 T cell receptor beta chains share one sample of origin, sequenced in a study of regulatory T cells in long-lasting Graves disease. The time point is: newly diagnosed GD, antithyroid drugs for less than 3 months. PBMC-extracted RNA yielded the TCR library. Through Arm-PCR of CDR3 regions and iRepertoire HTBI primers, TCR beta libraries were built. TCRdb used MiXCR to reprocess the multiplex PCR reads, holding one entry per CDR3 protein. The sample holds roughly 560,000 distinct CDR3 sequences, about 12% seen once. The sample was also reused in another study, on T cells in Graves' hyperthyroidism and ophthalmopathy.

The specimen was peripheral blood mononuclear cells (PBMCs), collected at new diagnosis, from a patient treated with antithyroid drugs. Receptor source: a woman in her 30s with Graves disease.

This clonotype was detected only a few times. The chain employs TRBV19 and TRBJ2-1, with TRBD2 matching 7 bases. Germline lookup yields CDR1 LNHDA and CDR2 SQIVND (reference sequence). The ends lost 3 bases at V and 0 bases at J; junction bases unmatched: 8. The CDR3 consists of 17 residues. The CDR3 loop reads CASSMAVGGGSYNEQFF. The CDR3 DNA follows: TGTGCCAGTAGTATGGCGGTTGGGGGGGGCTCCTACAATGAGCAGTTCTTC.

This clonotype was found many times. This CDR3 reads CASSSGQSTDTQYF. The CDR3 DNA reads TGTGCCAGCAGCTCGGGACAGAGCACAGATACGCAGTATTTT. The V and J genes are TRBV11-3 and TRBJ2-3; 7 nucleotides line up with TRBD1. The CDR3 extends over 14 amino acids. CDR1 SGHNT and CDR2 YENEEA come from the germline V gene. The junction had 1 base not matched to a gene; V was cut back by 4 bases and J by 0 bases.

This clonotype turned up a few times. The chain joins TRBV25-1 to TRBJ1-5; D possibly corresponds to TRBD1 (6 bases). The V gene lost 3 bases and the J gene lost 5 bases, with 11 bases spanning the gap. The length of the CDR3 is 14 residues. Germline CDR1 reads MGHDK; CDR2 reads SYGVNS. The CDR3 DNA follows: TGTGCCAGCAGTGACAGGGGATGGGATCAGCCCCAGCATTTT. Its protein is CASSDRGWDQPQHF.

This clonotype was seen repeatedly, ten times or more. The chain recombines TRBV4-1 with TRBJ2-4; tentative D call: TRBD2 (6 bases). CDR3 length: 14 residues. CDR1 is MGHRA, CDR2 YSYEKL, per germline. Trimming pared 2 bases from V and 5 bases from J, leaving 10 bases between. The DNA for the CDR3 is TGCGCCAGCAGCCAACTGGGACTCCAAAACATTCAGTACTTC. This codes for CASSQLGLQNIQYF.

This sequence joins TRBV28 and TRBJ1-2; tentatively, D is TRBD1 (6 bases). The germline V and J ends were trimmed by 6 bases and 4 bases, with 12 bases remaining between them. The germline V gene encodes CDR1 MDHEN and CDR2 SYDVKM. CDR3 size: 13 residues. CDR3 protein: CASRLGGAYGYTF. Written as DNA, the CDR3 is TGTGCCAGCAGACTGGGGGGGGCCTATGGCTACACCTTC.

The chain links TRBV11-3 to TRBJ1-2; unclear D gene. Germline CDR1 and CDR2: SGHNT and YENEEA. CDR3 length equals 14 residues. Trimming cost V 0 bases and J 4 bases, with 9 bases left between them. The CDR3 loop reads CASSLDGPAYGYTF. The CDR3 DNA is TGTGCCAGCAGCTTAGACGGACCAGCCTATGGCTACACCTTC.

CDR3 nucleotide sequence: TGTGCCAGCTCACGCGGGACAGGGGGAGATACTGAAGCTTTCTTT. It yields the protein CASSRGTGGDTEAFF. V is TRBV18 and J is TRBJ1-1; 11 positions match TRBD1. CDR1 and CDR2 from the germline V gene are KGHSH and LQKENI. Germline trimming cut 4 bases from V and 5 bases from J; bases unmatched to any gene: 6. This CDR3 comprises 15 residues. Using reference TRBV18 and TRBJ1-1 for the parts outside the CDR3, the full variable domain is NAGVMQNPRHLVRRRGQEARLRCSPMKGHSHVYWYRQLPEEGLKFMVYLQKENIIDESGMPKERFSAEFPKEGPSILRIQQVVRGDSAAYFCASSRGTGGDTEAFFGQGTRLTVV.

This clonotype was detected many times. CDR3 nucleotide sequence: TGTGCCAGCAGCTTGTGGTCGGGAGTAGAGACCCAGTACTTC. It encodes CASSLWSGVETQYF. The J gene is TRBJ2-5, the V gene TRBV5-4; maybe TRBD2 (6 bases). CDR3 length: 14 amino acids. The germline V gene encodes CDR1 SGHNT and CDR2 YYREEE (reference sequence). Trimming shortened V by 1 base and J by 4 bases, and 11 bases separated the two germline ends.

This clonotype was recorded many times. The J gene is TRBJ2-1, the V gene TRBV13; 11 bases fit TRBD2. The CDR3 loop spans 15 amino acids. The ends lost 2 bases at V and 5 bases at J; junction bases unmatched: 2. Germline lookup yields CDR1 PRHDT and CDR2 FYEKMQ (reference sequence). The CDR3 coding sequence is TGTGCCAGCAGCTTACCGGGACTAGCGGACAATGAGCAGTTCTTC. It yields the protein CASSLPGLADNEQFF.

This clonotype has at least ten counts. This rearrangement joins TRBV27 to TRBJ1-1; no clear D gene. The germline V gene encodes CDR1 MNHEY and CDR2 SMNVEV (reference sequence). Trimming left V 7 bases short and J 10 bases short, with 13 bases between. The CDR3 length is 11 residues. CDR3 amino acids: CASTFLGRAFF. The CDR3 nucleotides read TGTGCCAGCACCTTTTTAGGGCGAGCTTTCTTT.

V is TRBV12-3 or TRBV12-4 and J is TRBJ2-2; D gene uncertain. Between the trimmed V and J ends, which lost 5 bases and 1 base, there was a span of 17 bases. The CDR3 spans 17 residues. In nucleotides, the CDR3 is TGTGCCAGCAGTCCACTCCTAGGACCCAGGAACACCGGGGAGCTGTTTTTT. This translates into CASSPLLGPRNTGELFF.

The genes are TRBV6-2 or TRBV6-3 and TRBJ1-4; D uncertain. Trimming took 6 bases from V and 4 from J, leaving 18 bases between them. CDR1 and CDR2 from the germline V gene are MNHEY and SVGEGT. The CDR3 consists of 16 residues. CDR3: CASSDDDGTFNEKLFF. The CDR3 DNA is TGTGCCAGCAGCGACGACGATGGAACCTTTAATGAAAAACTGTTTTTT.

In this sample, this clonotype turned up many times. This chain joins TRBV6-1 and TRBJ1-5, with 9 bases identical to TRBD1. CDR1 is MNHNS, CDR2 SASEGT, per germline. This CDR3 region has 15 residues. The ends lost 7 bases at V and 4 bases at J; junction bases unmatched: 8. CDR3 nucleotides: TGTGCCAGCAACCCGGGACAGGGTTGGAATCAGCCCCAGCATTTT. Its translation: CASNPGQGWNQPQHF.

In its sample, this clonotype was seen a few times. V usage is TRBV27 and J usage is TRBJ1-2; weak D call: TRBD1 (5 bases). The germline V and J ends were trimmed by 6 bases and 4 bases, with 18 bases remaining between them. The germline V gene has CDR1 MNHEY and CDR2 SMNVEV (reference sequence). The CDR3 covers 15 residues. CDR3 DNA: TGTGCCAGCAGCTCCTTGGTGGGGCGCGGCTATGGCTACACCTTC. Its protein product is CASSSLVGRGYGYTF.

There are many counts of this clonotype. CDR3 protein: CSVEKRAPEAFF. The CDR3 nucleotides are TGCAGCGTTGAAAAAAGGGCCCCTGAAGCTTTCTTT. The rearrangement links TRBV29-1 to TRBJ1-1, with D hard to call. Germline lookup yields CDR1 SQVTM and CDR2 ANQGSEA. V was trimmed by 2 bases and J by 6 bases, leaving 10 bases between them. This CDR3 contains 12 residues.

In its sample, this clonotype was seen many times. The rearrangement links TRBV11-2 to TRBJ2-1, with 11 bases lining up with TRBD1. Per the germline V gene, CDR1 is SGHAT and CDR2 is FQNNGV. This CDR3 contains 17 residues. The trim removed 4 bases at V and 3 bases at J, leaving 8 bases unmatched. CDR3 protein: CASSSDRGRMGYNEQFF. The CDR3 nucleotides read TGTGCCAGCAGCTCGGACAGGGGGCGAATGGGCTACAATGAGCAGTTCTTC.

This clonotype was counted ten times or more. The CDR3 reads CASSSTSGEYNEQFF. CDR3 DNA: TGTGCCAGCAGCTCCACTAGCGGGGAATACAATGAGCAGTTCTTC. V and J are TRBV2 and TRBJ2-1; 10 bases are shared with TRBD2. The CDR3 loop spans 15 amino acids. V trimming: 6 bases; J trimming: 4 bases; junction bases outside the gene matches: 6. CDR1 and CDR2 (germline): SNHLY, FYNNEI.

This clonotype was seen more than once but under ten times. The CDR3 here is CSALRQNTEAFF. For the CDR3, the DNA is TGCAGCGCTCTCAGACAGAACACTGAAGCTTTCTTT. The chain has TRBV29-1 and TRBJ1-1; D is unclear. Germline V gives CDR1 SQVTM, CDR2 ANQGSEA. CDR3 length equals 12 residues. V shed 7 bases and J shed 1 base, with 10 bases lying between them.

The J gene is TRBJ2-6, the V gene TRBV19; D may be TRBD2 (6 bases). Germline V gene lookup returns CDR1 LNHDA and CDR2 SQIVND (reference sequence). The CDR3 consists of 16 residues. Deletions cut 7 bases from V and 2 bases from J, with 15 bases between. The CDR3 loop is CASTPAGVAGANVLTF. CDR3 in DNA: TGTGCCAGTACCCCAGCGGGTGTAGCTGGGGCCAACGTCCTGACTTTC.

The CDR3 here is CASSPGLGWVNEQFF. CDR3 in DNA: TGTGCCAGCAGCCCCGGACTAGGATGGGTTAATGAGCAGTTCTTC. The gene calls are TRBV7-3 and TRBJ2-1; 7 bases map to TRBD2. Germline V CDR1 and CDR2: SGHTA, FQGTGA. The V segment lost 5 bases and the J segment 7 bases; nucleotides outside the gene matches: 11. CDR3 length equals 15 residues.

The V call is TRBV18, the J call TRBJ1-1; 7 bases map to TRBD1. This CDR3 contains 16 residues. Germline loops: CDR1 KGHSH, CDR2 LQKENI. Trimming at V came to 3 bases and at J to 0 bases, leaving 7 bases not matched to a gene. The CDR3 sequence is CASSPNRQGLNTEAFF. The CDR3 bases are TGTGCCAGCTCACCGAACCGACAGGGATTGAACACTGAAGCTTTCTTT.

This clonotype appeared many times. CDR3 DNA sequence: TGTGCCACCAGTGATCCTAGCGGCTCCTACAATGAGCAGTTCTTC. Its protein product is CATSDPSGSYNEQFF. The chain couples TRBV24-1 to TRBJ2-1; the match to TRBD2 covers 7 bases. From germline, CDR1 is KGHDR and CDR2 SFDVKD. The ends lost 3 bases at V and 0 bases at J; junction bases unmatched: 1. The CDR3 totals 15 residues.

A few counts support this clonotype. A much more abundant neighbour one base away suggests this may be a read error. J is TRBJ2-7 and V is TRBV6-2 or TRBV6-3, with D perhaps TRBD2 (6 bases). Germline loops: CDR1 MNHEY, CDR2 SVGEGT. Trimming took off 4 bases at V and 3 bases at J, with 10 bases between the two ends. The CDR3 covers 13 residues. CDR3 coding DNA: TGTGCCAGCAGTTGGGACTTACACTACGAGCAGTACTTC. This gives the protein CASSWDLHYEQYF.

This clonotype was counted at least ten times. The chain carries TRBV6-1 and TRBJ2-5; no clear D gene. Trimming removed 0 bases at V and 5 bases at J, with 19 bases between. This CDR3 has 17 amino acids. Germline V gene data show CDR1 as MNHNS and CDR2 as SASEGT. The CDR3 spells CASSEAPGIVPAETQYF. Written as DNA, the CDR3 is TGTGCCAGCAGTGAAGCGCCAGGAATAGTACCTGCGGAGACCCAGTACTTC.

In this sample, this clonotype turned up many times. CDR3 DNA: TGTGCCAGCAGCCCGGTTGCCTATGGCTACACCTTC. It specifies CASSPVAYGYTF. The genes are TRBV28 and TRBJ1-2; D is unclear. The CDR3 covers 12 residues. V gave up 6 bases and J gave up 4 bases, with 9 bases separating them. CDR1 and CDR2 from the germline V gene are MDHEN and SYDVKM.

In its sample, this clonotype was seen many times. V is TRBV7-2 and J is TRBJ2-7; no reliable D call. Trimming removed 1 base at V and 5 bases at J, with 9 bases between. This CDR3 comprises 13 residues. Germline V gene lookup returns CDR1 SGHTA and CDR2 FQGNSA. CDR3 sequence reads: CASSLGYGHEQYF. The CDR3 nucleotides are TGTGCCAGCAGCTTAGGGTACGGGCACGAGCAGTACTTC.

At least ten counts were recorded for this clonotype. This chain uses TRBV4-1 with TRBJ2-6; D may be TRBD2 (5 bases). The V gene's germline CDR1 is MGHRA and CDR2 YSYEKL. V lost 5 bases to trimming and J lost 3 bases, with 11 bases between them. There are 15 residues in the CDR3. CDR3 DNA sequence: TGCGCCAGCAGCGGATGGGGAGATGGGGCCAACGTCCTGACTTTC. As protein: CASSGWGDGANVLTF.

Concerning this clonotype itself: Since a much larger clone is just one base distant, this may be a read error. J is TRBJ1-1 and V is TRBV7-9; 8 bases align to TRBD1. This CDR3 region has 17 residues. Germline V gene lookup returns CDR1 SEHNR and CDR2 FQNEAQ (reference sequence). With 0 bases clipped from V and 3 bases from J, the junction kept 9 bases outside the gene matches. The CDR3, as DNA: TGTGCCAGCAGCTTAGCCCGGTCAGGGGGCTCGGACACTGAAGCTTTCTTT. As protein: CASSLARSGGSDTEAFF.

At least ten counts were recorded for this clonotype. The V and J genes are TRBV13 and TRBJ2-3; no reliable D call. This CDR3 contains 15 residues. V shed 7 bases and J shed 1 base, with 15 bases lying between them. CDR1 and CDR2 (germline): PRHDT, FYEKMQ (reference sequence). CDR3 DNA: TGTGCCAGCACCCAAAGTCGGAGTCGCACAGATACGCAGTATTTT. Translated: CASTQSRSRTDTQYF.